Listed here are 14 T cell receptor beta chains from one sample, sequenced in a study of neurological immune-mediated disorders. TCRdb redid the calling of the 5' RACE reads with MiXCR, one entry per CDR3 protein. The sample lists more than 30,000 distinct CDR3 sequences; approximately 4.3% were seen once. The sequencing input was PBMCs. Every receptor here comes from a man younger than 35 in good health.

This clonotype was picked up many times. V is TRBV4-3 and J is TRBJ2-2; 7 bases map to TRBD2. Trimming took 4 bases from V and 3 from J; bases not matched to a gene: 5. This CDR3 contains 15 residues. CDR1 is LGHNA, CDR2 YSLEER, per germline. For the CDR3, the DNA is TGCGCCAGCAGCCCCTCAGGGAGGGACACCGGGGAGCTGTTTTTT. Translating it yields CASSPSGRDTGELFF.

The sample holds many counts of this clonotype. The chain couples TRBV20-1 to TRBJ1-6; 7 bases map to TRBD1. The germline gives CDR1 DFQATT, CDR2 SNEGSKA (reference sequence). This CDR3 contains 14 residues. J gave up 10 bases and V 0 bases, and 6 bases lay outside the gene matches. CDR3 bases: TGCAGTGCTAGAGATCTACAGGGGTGGTCACCCCTCCACTTT. Protein product: CSARDLQGWSPLHF.

This clonotype was counted many times. This chain connects TRBV20-1 to TRBJ2-3; D is unclear. The CDR3 consists of 13 residues. V was cut by 5 bases and J by 3 bases, with 12 bases left in between. Per the germline V gene, CDR1 is DFQATT and CDR2 is SNEGSKA (reference sequence). In DNA form, the CDR3 reads TGCAGTGCTGGACGGCCCGGGACAGATACGCAGTATTTT. Protein product: CSAGRPGTDTQYF.

This clonotype was detected ten times or more. The rearrangement uses TRBV20-1 and TRBJ1-5; 9 bases agree with TRBD1. The V gene's germline CDR1 is DFQATT and CDR2 SNEGSKA (reference sequence). The V and J ends lost 7 bases and 5 bases, in that order; junction bases with no gene match: 9. The CDR3 has 14 amino acids. The CDR3 here is CSVQTGGRDQPQHF. The CDR3 region has the DNA TGCAGTGTTCAGACAGGGGGGAGAGATCAGCCCCAGCATTTT.

This clonotype was seen at least ten times. This chain links TRBV6-5 with TRBJ2-2, with D possibly TRBD2 on 5 matching bases. Looked up from germline, CDR1 is MNHEY and CDR2 is SVGAGI. The CDR3 contains 15 residues. V lost 3 bases, J lost 6 bases, and 14 bases lay in between. This CDR3 is CASSYRPPRAGELFF. DNA of the CDR3: TGTGCCAGCAGTTATCGGCCCCCGAGGGCCGGGGAGCTGTTTTTT.

The sample holds many counts of this clonotype. The V and J genes are TRBV5-1 and TRBJ2-7; 8 nucleotides line up with TRBD1. V gave up 3 bases and J gave up 2 bases; unmatched junction bases: 7. The CDR3 has 15 residues. Germline CDR1 SGHRS, CDR2 YFSETQ. Here the CDR3 reads CASSSLQGVPYEQYF. CDR3 DNA sequence: TGCGCCAGCAGCTCGTTACAGGGGGTTCCCTACGAGCAGTACTTC.

This clonotype was picked up many times. A much larger clone lies one base from this, so it may be a read error. This chain connects TRBV7-6 to TRBJ2-3, with D hard to call. Between the trimmed V and J ends, which lost 11 bases and 5 bases, there was a span of 17 bases. Germline V gene data show CDR1 as SGHVS and CDR2 as FNYEAQ. The CDR3 runs 13 residues. The CDR3 DNA sequence: TGTGCCTCCACACCGCGGTTTATAGATACGCAGTATTTT. This codes for CASTPRFIDTQYF.

This clonotype was seen ten or more times. V usage is TRBV5-6 and J usage is TRBJ2-5, with 7 bases lining up with TRBD1. The trim removed 1 base at V and 4 bases at J, leaving 4 bases unmatched. Germline values: CDR1 SGHDT, CDR2 YYEEEE. The CDR3 length is 14 residues. The CDR3 loop reads CASSLRGLGETQYF. The DNA for the CDR3 is TGTGCCAGCAGCTTGAGGGGGCTGGGAGAGACCCAGTACTTC.

This clonotype showed up many times. The chain joins TRBV5-1 to TRBJ1-1; D is unresolved. The V end was cut by 4 bases, the J end by 4 bases, with 17 bases between. In germline, CDR1 is SGHRS, CDR2 YFSETQ. The CDR3 totals 15 residues. In DNA form, the CDR3 reads TGCGCCAGCAGCGGGATGCAAGGGTTGGGCACTGAAGCTTTCTTT. Translated, it gives CASSGMQGLGTEAFF.

This clonotype was seen repeatedly, ten times or more. The rearrangement links TRBV7-6 to TRBJ1-1; 7 nucleotides line up with TRBD1. The CDR3 is 16 amino acids. V shed 5 bases, J shed 3 bases, and the junction held 12 bases outside the gene matches. Germline-derived CDR1 and CDR2 are SGHVS and FNYEAQ. CDR3 in DNA: TGTGCCAGCAGCCCGACAGGGCGTCCAACTGACACTGAAGCTTTCTTT. Translating it yields CASSPTGRPTDTEAFF.

This clonotype was observed at least ten times. V usage is TRBV6-5 and J usage is TRBJ2-5, with D possibly matching TRBD2 (6 bases). This CDR3 is 17 amino acids long. The germline gives CDR1 MNHEY, CDR2 SVGAGI. Trimming stripped 2 bases from V and 2 bases from J, with 18 bases between. CDR3 nucleotide sequence: TGTGCCAGCAGTTACCGGAGGGAAGGGGCCAAACAAGAGACCCAGTACTTC. This codes for CASSYRREGAKQETQYF.

This clonotype was counted at least ten times. The V gene is TRBV6-1, the J gene TRBJ2-2; D is possibly TRBD2 (5 bases). Germline V lookup: CDR1 MNHNS, CDR2 SASEGT. CDR3 length equals 16 residues. Deletions cut 0 bases from V and 6 bases from J, with 14 bases between. The CDR3 DNA reads TGTGCCAGCAGTGAAGCGGTCGGGGTGAGCCCCGGGGAGCTGTTTTTT. Protein product: CASSEAVGVSPGELFF.

In the case of this clonotype: A much larger clone sits a single nucleotide away, making a read error possible. V is TRBV27 and J is TRBJ2-6, with a weak D call TRBD1 (5 bases). In germline, CDR1 is MNHEY, CDR2 SMNVEV (reference sequence). The CDR3 is made up of 15 amino acids. Here the CDR3 DNA reads TGTGCCAGCAGTTTATCCTGGGCTGGGGCCAACGTCCTGATTTTC. Translating it yields CASSLSWAGANVLIF.

This clonotype appeared many times. The chain joins TRBV7-2 to TRBJ1-1; 8 bases line up with TRBD1. Germline V gives CDR1 SGHTA, CDR2 FQGNSA. J lost 5 bases, V lost 6 bases, and 8 bases had no gene match. The CDR3 totals 14 residues. The chain's CDR3 is CASRLDRGGTEAFF. In nucleotides, the CDR3 is TGTGCCAGCAGGCTAGACAGGGGCGGTACTGAAGCTTTCTTT.